The 4 T cell receptor beta chains below all came from one sample that was sequenced in a study of lymphopenia after photon versus proton radiotherapy. TCRdb keeps only in-frame clones here, not all; method: immunoSEQ multiplex PCR. The profile shows 70,000 or so clones, approximately 91% of them singletons. The starting material was peripheral blood, obtained from a patient treated with photon-based radiotherapy. The source is a woman aged 70-85 years with pancreatic cancer.

The V call is TRBV7-3, the J call TRBJ2-7; perhaps TRBD2 as D (6 bases). V was trimmed by 5 bases and J by 6 bases, leaving 20 bases between them. CDR3 length: 15 residues. Germline CDR1 and CDR2: SGHTA and FQGTGA. The DNA for the CDR3 is TGTGCCAGCAGCCGCCTAGCGACGATCATAAGCGAGCAGTACTTC. It translates to CASSRLATIISEQYF. Full variable domain (remainder filled in from reference TRBV7-3 and TRBJ2-7): GAGVSQTPSNKVTEKGKYVELRCDPISGHTALYWYRQSLGQGPEFLIYFQGTGAADDSGLPNDRFFAVRPEGSVSTLKIQRTERGDSAVYLCASSRLATIISEQYFGPGTRLTVT.

The gene calls are TRBV7-9 and TRBJ1-1; D is perhaps TRBD1 (5 bases). This CDR3 is 17 amino acids long. V dropped 5 bases and J dropped 1 base, with 20 bases sitting between them. From germline, CDR1 is SEHNR and CDR2 FQNEAQ (reference sequence). The CDR3 sequence: CASSPGGWEARNTEAFF. The CDR3 DNA reads as TGTGCCAGCAGCCCTGGGGGATGGGAGGCCCGGAACACTGAAGCTTTCTTT.

The chain recombines TRBV7-9 with TRBJ2-5, with D perhaps matching TRBD2 (6 bases). V was pared by 2 bases and J by 2 bases, with 12 bases between. This CDR3 is built from 15 residues. The V gene's germline CDR1 is SEHNR and CDR2 FQNEAQ (reference sequence). As DNA, the CDR3 is TGTGCCAGCAGCTTATCCGGACTATCGCAAGAGACCCAGTACTTC. Translating it yields CASSLSGLSQETQYF. The full variable domain, completed using reference TRBV7-9 and TRBJ2-5, is DTGVSQNPRHKITKRGQNVTFRCDPISEHNRLYWYRQTLGQGPEFLTYFQNEAQLEKSRLLSDRFSAERPKGSFSTLEIQRTEQGDSAMYLCASSLSGLSQETQYFGPGTRLLVL.

V and J are TRBV9 and TRBJ2-1; 12 bases map to TRBD2. The CDR3 has 19 residues. From germline, CDR1 is SGDLS and CDR2 YYNGEE. With 4 bases clipped from V and 0 bases from J, the junction kept 11 bases outside the gene matches. CDR3 amino acids: CASSPRTSGAGGSYNEQFF. CDR3 DNA: TGTGCCAGCAGCCCAAGGACTAGCGGGGCGGGGGGCTCCTACAATGAGCAGTTCTTC.